This TCR beta chain comes out of a study of STAT5B mutations in CD4+ large granular lymphocyte leukemia. This table comes from immunoSEQ multiplex PCR, and its TCRdb copy is limited to in-frame clones, with some not included. The table has 20,000 or so clones, roughly 84% seen once. Sample: CD4+ T cells from blood buffy coats. This receptor was taken from a human donor in good health.

The CDR3 region is CASTEGQTRQPQHF. The CDR3 nucleotides are TGTGCCAGCACAGAGGGACAGACCCGGCAGCCCCAGCATTTT. J is TRBJ1-5 and V is TRBV2; TRBD1 matches at 7 bases. Germline assignment: CDR1 SNHLY and CDR2 FYNNEI. This CDR3 contains 14 residues. The trim removed 7 bases at V and 7 bases at J, leaving 10 bases unmatched.